The rows below give T cell receptor beta chains drawn from one sample of a study of spatial heterogeneity in lung cancer. TCRdb re-analysed the 5' RACE reads in MiXCR, keeping a single row per CDR3 protein. The sample includes just under 95,000 distinct CDR3 sequences, over 9.5% of them seen just once. Sequencing used PBMCs, obtained at surgery. The receptors were gathered from a male donor with early-stage non-small cell lung cancer. Each CDR3 is given with its conserved first and last residue. The D gene is left open where the match is weak. The size field is filled for only some rows; it gives once, few, many or a size class.

abundance: .
v_gene: TRBV19
j_gene: TRBJ2-3
d_gene: TRBD2
CDR3aa: CASSDRGGTDTQYF
CDR3nt: TGTGCCAGTAGCGACCGGGGGGGCACAGATACGCAGTATTTT

abundance: .
v_gene: TRBV12-3/TRBV12-4
j_gene: TRBJ1-2
d_gene: TRBD1
CDR3aa: CASSLVLRTGGYTF
CDR3nt: TGTGCCAGCAGTTTAGTGCTTAGGACAGGCGGCTACACCTTC

abundance: few
v_gene: TRBV2
j_gene: TRBJ1-1
d_gene: TRBD1
CDR3aa: CASSRTGDTEAFF
CDR3nt: TGTGCCAGCAGTCGGACAGGGGACACTGAAGCTTTCTTT

abundance: .
v_gene: TRBV4-2
j_gene: TRBJ2-1
d_gene: .
CDR3aa: CASSQGGDSKFWEQFF
CDR3nt: TGTGCCAGCAGCCAAGGCGGGGACAGCAAATTCTGGGAGCAGTTCTTC

abundance: .
v_gene: TRBV20-1
j_gene: TRBJ2-2
d_gene: .
CDR3aa: CSAGGAYRELFF
CDR3nt: TGCAGTGCGGGGGGGGCGTACCGGGAGCTGTTTTTT

abundance: .
v_gene: TRBV20-1
j_gene: TRBJ1-2
d_gene: .
CDR3aa: CSATPGIYGYTF
CDR3nt: TGCAGTGCTACCCCCGGGATCTATGGCTACACCTTC

abundance: .
v_gene: TRBV7-9
j_gene: TRBJ1-1
d_gene: TRBD1
CDR3aa: CASSSDRENTEAFF
CDR3nt: TGTGCCAGCAGCTCGGACAGGGAGAACACTGAAGCTTTCTTT

abundance: .
v_gene: TRBV6-1
j_gene: TRBJ1-3
d_gene: .
CDR3aa: CASSDGHSGNTIYF
CDR3nt: TGTGCCAGCAGCGACGGCCACTCTGGAAACACCATATATTTT

abundance: few
v_gene: TRBV18
j_gene: TRBJ2-2
d_gene: .
CDR3aa: CASSPTDWNTGELFF
CDR3nt: TGTGCCAGCTCACCGACAGACTGGAACACCGGGGAGCTGTTTTTT

abundance: .
v_gene: TRBV20-1
j_gene: TRBJ2-2
d_gene: TRBD2
CDR3aa: CTTSPGGNTGELFF
CDR3nt: TGCACTACGTCTCCGGGGGGGAACACCGGGGAGCTGTTTTTT

abundance: few
v_gene: TRBV20-1
j_gene: TRBJ1-5
d_gene: .
CDR3aa: CSARDPHQPQHF
CDR3nt: TGCAGTGCTAGAGACCCCCATCAGCCCCAGCATTTT

abundance: few
v_gene: TRBV10-3
j_gene: TRBJ1-1
d_gene: .
CDR3aa: CAISREQITEAFF
CDR3nt: TGTGCCATCAGCAGGGAGCAGATCACTGAAGCTTTCTTT

abundance: .
v_gene: TRBV18
j_gene: TRBJ2-3
d_gene: .
CDR3aa: CASSSQTGAQDTQYF
CDR3nt: TGTGCCAGCTCATCTCAGACAGGCGCCCAAGATACGCAGTATTTT

abundance: many
v_gene: TRBV5-1
j_gene: TRBJ2-1
d_gene: TRBD1
CDR3aa: CASSLGTGVGEQFF
CDR3nt: TGCGCCAGCAGCTTAGGGACAGGGGTCGGTGAGCAGTTCTTC

abundance: many
v_gene: TRBV28
j_gene: TRBJ2-7
d_gene: TRBD2
CDR3aa: CASSTRTSVYEQYF
CDR3nt: TGTGCCAGCAGCACCCGGACTAGCGTCTACGAGCAGTACTTC

abundance: .
v_gene: TRBV27
j_gene: TRBJ2-7
d_gene: TRBD1
CDR3aa: CASSRRPGQGYEQYF
CDR3nt: TGTGCCAGCAGCCGACGTCCGGGACAGGGTTACGAGCAGTACTTC

abundance: .
v_gene: TRBV20-1
j_gene: TRBJ1-2
d_gene: TRBD1
CDR3aa: CSAIHVTGGAGYTF
CDR3nt: TGCAGTGCTATTCACGTAACAGGGGGGGCTGGCTACACCTTC

abundance: many
v_gene: TRBV7-9
j_gene: TRBJ2-3
d_gene: .
CDR3aa: CASSLVAVSDTQYF
CDR3nt: TGTGCCAGCAGCTTAGTTGCGGTATCGGATACGCAGTATTTT

abundance: few
v_gene: TRBV5-1
j_gene: TRBJ2-2
d_gene: TRBD2
CDR3aa: CASSRRTSGTGELFF
CDR3nt: TGCGCCAGCAGCCGAAGGACTAGCGGAACCGGGGAGCTGTTTTTT

abundance: many
v_gene: TRBV29-1
j_gene: TRBJ2-3
d_gene: TRBD1
CDR3aa: CSAYQPDRVADTQYF
CDR3nt: TGCAGCGCGTATCAACCGGACAGGGTAGCAGATACGCAGTATTTT

abundance: .
v_gene: TRBV7-2
j_gene: TRBJ2-5
d_gene: TRBD1
CDR3aa: CASSLRTGTAQETQYF
CDR3nt: TGTGCCAGCAGCTTAAGAACCGGGACAGCCCAAGAGACCCAGTACTTC

abundance: few
v_gene: TRBV29-1
j_gene: TRBJ2-2
d_gene: .
CDR3aa: CRDGQTGELFF
CDR3nt: TGCAGAGATGGACAAACCGGGGAGCTGTTTTTT

abundance: few
v_gene: TRBV30
j_gene: TRBJ2-3
d_gene: .
CDR3aa: CAWSREITDTQYF
CDR3nt: TGTGCCTGGAGCCGGGAGATCACAGATACGCAGTATTTT

abundance: many
v_gene: TRBV28
j_gene: TRBJ2-7
d_gene: .
CDR3aa: CASSSATISYEQYF
CDR3nt: TGTGCCAGCAGTTCAGCGACCATTTCCTACGAGCAGTACTTC

abundance: .
v_gene: TRBV28
j_gene: TRBJ1-1
d_gene: TRBD1
CDR3aa: CASRITGVVGRAFF
CDR3nt: TGTGCCAGCAGAATCACAGGGGTGGTCGGACGAGCTTTCTTT

abundance: .
v_gene: TRBV6-5
j_gene: TRBJ2-3
d_gene: .
CDR3aa: CASSYYAGSTDTQYF
CDR3nt: TGTGCCAGCAGTTACTACGCGGGATCCACAGATACGCAGTATTTT

abundance: few
v_gene: TRBV12-3/TRBV12-4
j_gene: TRBJ2-7
d_gene: .
CDR3aa: CASSPRLVSGEQYF
CDR3nt: TGTGCCAGCAGCCCCCGACTGGTCTCAGGGGAGCAGTACTTC

abundance: .
v_gene: TRBV20-1
j_gene: TRBJ1-5
d_gene: .
CDR3aa: CSASNGSNQPQHF
CDR3nt: TGCAGTGCTAGCAACGGTAGCAATCAGCCCCAGCATTTT

abundance: .
v_gene: TRBV7-2
j_gene: TRBJ1-2
d_gene: .
CDR3aa: CASSSTRYGYTF
CDR3nt: TGTGCCAGCAGCTCGACTCGCTATGGCTACACCTTC

abundance: .
v_gene: TRBV20-1
j_gene: TRBJ2-7
d_gene: TRBD2
CDR3aa: CSARAILAGGDEQYF
CDR3nt: TGCAGTGCTAGAGCAATACTAGCGGGGGGAGACGAGCAGTACTTC

abundance: .
v_gene: TRBV28
j_gene: TRBJ2-7
d_gene: .
CDR3aa: CASSPRTITLEQYF
CDR3nt: TGTGCCAGCAGTCCGCGGACAATAACCCTCGAGCAGTACTTC

abundance: .
v_gene: TRBV2
j_gene: TRBJ1-2
d_gene: .
CDR3aa: CASSAEGTNYGYTF
CDR3nt: TGTGCCAGCAGTGCGGAGGGGACCAACTATGGCTACACCTTC

abundance: .
v_gene: TRBV13
j_gene: TRBJ2-2
d_gene: .
CDR3aa: CALRRTGSNTGELFF
CDR3nt: TGTGCCCTCCGCCGCACGGGGTCGAACACCGGGGAGCTGTTTTTT

abundance: .
v_gene: TRBV7-2
j_gene: TRBJ1-1
d_gene: .
CDR3aa: CASSPTVHVEAFF
CDR3nt: TGTGCCAGCAGCCCCACGGTCCACGTGGAAGCTTTCTTT

abundance: .
v_gene: TRBV7-9
j_gene: TRBJ2-1
d_gene: TRBD2
CDR3aa: CALAGSSYNEQFF
CDR3nt: TGTGCCCTAGCGGGGAGCTCCTACAATGAGCAGTTCTTC

abundance: few
v_gene: TRBV9
j_gene: TRBJ2-2
d_gene: .
CDR3aa: CASSASLLGGATGELFF
CDR3nt: TGTGCCAGCAGCGCTTCCCTTCTCGGGGGCGCCACCGGGGAGCTGTTTTTT

abundance: few
v_gene: TRBV7-2
j_gene: TRBJ2-1
d_gene: TRBD2
CDR3aa: CASSLLGSREVSHSFF
CDR3nt: TGTGCCAGCAGCTTGCTGGGCTCGCGGGAGGTCTCCCACTCGTTCTTC

abundance: many
v_gene: TRBV29-1
j_gene: TRBJ2-7
d_gene: TRBD1
CDR3aa: CSVTGTVYEQYF
CDR3nt: TGCAGCGTAACCGGGACAGTCTACGAGCAGTACTTC

abundance: few
v_gene: TRBV7-3
j_gene: TRBJ2-2
d_gene: .
CDR3aa: CASSLTYPGELFF
CDR3nt: TGTGCCAGCAGCCTTACTTATCCCGGGGAGCTGTTTTTT

abundance: many
v_gene: TRBV14
j_gene: TRBJ1-4
d_gene: .
CDR3aa: CASSPNDREMPRF
CDR3nt: TGTGCCAGCAGCCCTAATGATCGGGAGATGCCACGTTTT

abundance: .
v_gene: TRBV7-3
j_gene: TRBJ2-5
d_gene: TRBD2
CDR3aa: CASSLNSGARETQYF
CDR3nt: TGTGCCAGCAGCTTAAATAGCGGGGCGCGGGAGACCCAGTACTTC

abundance: many
v_gene: TRBV7-6
j_gene: TRBJ2-7
d_gene: .
CDR3aa: CASSLARGVSYEQYF
CDR3nt: TGTGCCAGCAGCTTAGCCCGTGGGGTCTCCTACGAGCAGTACTTC

abundance: few
v_gene: TRBV7-3
j_gene: TRBJ1-5
d_gene: TRBD1
CDR3aa: CASSSGGGQPQHF
CDR3nt: TGTGCCAGCAGCTCAGGGGGCGGTCAGCCCCAGCATTTT

abundance: .
v_gene: TRBV27
j_gene: TRBJ2-4
d_gene: TRBD1
CDR3aa: CASGTGESYLGNIQYF
CDR3nt: TGTGCCAGCGGGACAGGGGAGAGTTATCTGGGGAACATTCAGTACTTC

abundance: .
v_gene: TRBV11-1
j_gene: TRBJ2-5
d_gene: TRBD2
CDR3aa: CASSLAERESSQETQYF
CDR3nt: TGTGCCAGCAGCTTAGCGGAGCGGGAGTCCTCTCAAGAGACCCAGTACTTC

abundance: few
v_gene: TRBV7-9
j_gene: TRBJ2-3
d_gene: .
CDR3aa: CASSPRELDTQYF
CDR3nt: TGTGCCAGCAGTCCGAGGGAATTAGATACGCAGTATTTT

abundance: few
v_gene: TRBV3-1
j_gene: TRBJ1-1
d_gene: .
CDR3aa: CASSQTGSLKAFF
CDR3nt: TGTGCCAGCAGCCAAACCGGGTCCCTTAAGGCTTTCTTT

abundance: .
v_gene: TRBV24-1
j_gene: TRBJ2-2
d_gene: TRBD1
CDR3aa: CATSEPGQGIGELFF
CDR3nt: TGTGCCACCAGTGAGCCGGGACAGGGGATCGGGGAGCTGTTTTTT

abundance: many
v_gene: TRBV28
j_gene: TRBJ2-1
d_gene: TRBD1
CDR3aa: CASSLVSGQGYGEQFF
CDR3nt: TGTGCCAGCAGTTTAGTGTCGGGACAGGGGTATGGTGAGCAGTTCTTC